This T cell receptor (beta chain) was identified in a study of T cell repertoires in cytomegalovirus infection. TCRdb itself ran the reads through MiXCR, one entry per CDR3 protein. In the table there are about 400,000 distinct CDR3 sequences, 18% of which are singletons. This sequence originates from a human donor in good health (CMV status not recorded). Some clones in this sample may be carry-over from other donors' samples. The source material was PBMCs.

CDR3 loop: CASSLVSPRETFHEQYF. CDR3 sequence (DNA): TGTGCCAGCAGCTTAGTTTCCCCGCGAGAGACTTTCCACGAGCAGTACTTC. This chain connects TRBV11-2 to TRBJ2-7; D is undetermined. This CDR3 region has 17 residues. Germline V gene data show CDR1 as SGHAT and CDR2 as FQNNGV. The V and J ends lost 1 base and 5 bases respectively, with 21 bases between them.